This TCR beta chain was documented in a study of T cells in localized non-small cell lung cancer. This clone was counted only a few times. What it recognizes is unknown. V was cut by 5 bases and J by 2 bases, with 13 bases left in between. This CDR3 is built from 15 residues. Looked up from germline, CDR1 is SGHTA and CDR2 is FQGNSA. Whole-study findings and limits: Owing to sequencing of a solitary tumor region, heterogeneity cannot be discounted.

Clones were sequenced by immunoSEQ multiplex PCR, and TCRdb holds only the in-frame ones, with some missing. The sample has around 53,000 clones, over 60% seen once. The chain links TRBV7-2 to TRBJ1-5; no definite D call. This specimen was PBMCs, taken before any cancer treatment. The receptor was isolated from a woman between 35 and 75 years old with stage II lung adenocarcinoma. CDR3 sequence (DNA): TGTGCCAGCAGCCCCGGCAGGAACGGCAATCAGCCCCAGCATTTT. Protein sequence: CASSPGRNGNQPQHF.